This T cell receptor beta chain was observed in a study of blood T cell repertoires in COVID-19 (TCRdb year 2020). Regarding the complete study: Samples covering the acute and convalescent phases of COVID-19 were provided by collaborators in the United States, Italy and Spain. The prospective study material was composed of cDNA or gDNA derived from T cells, B-cell-depleted T cells, or PBMCs. Subjects who had been exposed to COVID-19, were actively infected with it, or had recovered from it provided the deeply sampled blood TCRbeta repertoires that made up the dataset. The repertoires were released in a freely available public database intended as a resource for research on the immune response to SARS-CoV-2. The samples were drawn from two sources: the first 160 participants of the ongoing ImmuneRACE study, and 1,000 to 1,500 subjects contributed by 6 global collaborators. The sample metadata nearly always contained a de-identified subject ID, COVID-19 status, age in years and sex. Where available, HLA class I and class II types were obtained from metadata supplied by the sample provider rather than from assay-based typing. General conclusions and limits of the study: How much clinical and demographic metadata was included differed by source and by participant, and the metadata was provided uncurated.

TCRbeta CDR3 regions were amplified from genomic DNA by means of the immunoSEQ Assay, a bias-controlled multiplex PCR. The study's own analysis went as follows. The number of nucleated cells in each sample was estimated by amplification of reference gene primers within the assay. Sequence reads were collapsed and filtered to measure the absolute abundance of every unique TCRbeta CDR3 rearrangement. Productive Simpson clonality was computed per sample as the square root of Simpson's diversity index over productive rearrangements. The source is immuneACCESS, and TCRdb retained only in-frame sequences with V and J called. Part of the clones is not carried over; for the studies checked, unresolved V genes explain less than half of this, and the remainder is unexplained. Clonal size and the V and J genes are those of that table, whereas D and trimming came from the DNA. The sample table contains roughly 150,000 clones; only one count was recorded for approximately 80% of them. Roughly 8% of the sample is in the top ten clones.

According to the germline V gene, CDR1 reads MNHEY and CDR2 reads SVGAGI. Measured from the cysteine to the phenylalanine, the CDR3 is 14 residues long. The kept DNA is CDR3 alone, 42 bases in frame from the first base. V is pared back by 5 bases and J by 2 bases, with 9 bases lying between the germline termini. Notes on this clone: What antigen it recognizes has not been identified. Base qualities are not recorded, but no much larger clone differs from it by a single base.

Enrolling through a virtual design, the prospective study's participants ranged in age from about 18 to 100 years and lived across more than 20 United States geographic areas. Cohort assignment in the prospective study relied on participant-reported clinical history from a screening survey and a study questionnaire. Recovered participants in ImmuneRACE Cohort 3 were defined as having two consecutive negative NP/OP PCR tests, clearance from a healthcare professional, or resolution of symptoms. Mobile phlebotomists in the prospective study collected whole blood, serum and a nasopharyngeal or oropharyngeal swab from every participant. Additional blood draws and questionnaires over an approximately 2-month period could optionally be provided by prospective study participants. Before DNA extraction, blood samples from the prospective study were shipped at room temperature or frozen.

The sequence joins TRBV6-5 to TRBJ2-2; no D gene is confidently identified. The sequenced material came from PBMCs or T cells enriched from blood (not recorded which). The sequence derives from a woman between 45 and 65 years old who had recovered from COVID-19. The DNA is TGTGCCAGCAGTATCATAGAAAACACCGGGGAGCTGTTTTTT. Its translation reads: CASSIIENTGELFF.